Following are 19 T cell receptor beta chains from one sample sequenced in a study of blood T cell repertoires in COVID-19. TCRdb's copy holds only in-frame clones and misses some; the assay was immunoSEQ multiplex PCR. Among about 220,000 clones listed, 75% to 85% were seen once. Sequencing was done on a sample of peripheral blood. These receptors were taken from a man aged 35 to 55 who had recovered from COVID-19.

This clone occurred a few times. This chain links TRBV6-2 or TRBV6-3 with TRBJ2-2; TRBD1 agrees at 7 bases. The V segment lost 2 bases and the J segment 3 bases; nucleotides outside the gene matches: 6. The CDR3 is 16 residues long. Germline V lookup: CDR1 MNHEY, CDR2 SVGEGT. The CDR3 DNA reads TGTGCCAGCAGTTACCCCCCAGACAGGGACACCGGGGAGCTGTTTTTT. It is translated as CASSYPPDRDTGELFF.

V gene TRBV2 combines with J gene TRBJ2-3, with 9 nucleotides matching TRBD2. CDR3 length equals 15 residues. The germline V gene has CDR1 SNHLY and CDR2 FYNNEI. Germline trimming cut 6 bases from V and 5 bases from J; bases unmatched to any gene: 9. CDR3 protein: CASSEKSGGLDTQYF. In nucleotides, the CDR3 is TGTGCCAGCAGCGAGAAAAGCGGGGGGCTAGATACGCAGTATTTT.

CDR3 in DNA: TGTGCCAGCAGTCACGACGACAGGGGCTATAATTCACCCCTCCACTTT. Translated, it gives CASSHDDRGYNSPLHF. The chain couples TRBV6-2 or TRBV6-3 to TRBJ1-6; 8 bases line up with TRBD1. V shed 5 bases and J 3 bases; nucleotides not matched to a gene: 6. The CDR3 is 16 amino acids. CDR1 MNHEY and CDR2 SVGEGT come from the germline V gene.

This clone appeared once. The chain recombines TRBV9 with TRBJ2-5; TRBD2 might be the D (5 bases). Germline CDR1 and CDR2: SGDLS and YYNGEE. Trimming took 5 bases from V and 2 from J, leaving 16 bases between them. The CDR3 spans 15 residues. DNA of the CDR3: TGTGCCAGCAGTACCGGGATCTACCGACAAGAGACCCAGTACTTC. Translating gives CASSTGIYRQETQYF.

Turning to this clone: An end of the junction differs from the germline gene, which may be a read error. The V call is TRBV11-2, the J call TRBJ2-5; TRBD2 agrees at 9 bases. In germline, CDR1 is SGHAT, CDR2 FQNNGV. The CDR3 runs 14 residues. CDR3 sequence: CASRLAGVVETQYF. CDR3 coding DNA: TGTGCCAGCAGGTTAGCGGGAGTAGTAGAGACCCAGTACTTC.

This clone was observed a few times. The rearrangement joins TRBV19 to TRBJ1-5; D may be TRBD1 (6 bases). There are 15 residues in the CDR3. Per germline, CDR1 LNHDA and CDR2 SQIVND (reference sequence). V shed 7 bases and J shed 4 bases, with 17 bases lying between them. The CDR3 here is CASTAGWTANQPQHF. CDR3 in DNA: TGTGCCAGTACCGCAGGGTGGACAGCAAATCAGCCCCAGCATTTT. Looking up the rest from reference TRBV19 and TRBJ1-5 gives the full variable domain: DGGITQSPKYLFRKEGQNVTLSCEQNLNHDAMYWYRQDPGQGLRLIYYSQIVNDFQKGDIAEGYSVSREKKESFPLTVTSAQKNPTAFYLCASTAGWTANQPQHFGDGTRLSIL.

The chain uses TRBV5-1 and TRBJ2-3; TRBD2 matches at 13 bases. The CDR3 sequence is 15 residues long. V was clipped by 4 bases and J by 5 bases; unmatched bases: 4. CDR1 is SGHRS, CDR2 YFSETQ, per germline. CDR3 loop: CASSRTSGRGDTQYF. For the CDR3, the DNA is TGCGCCAGCAGCCGTACTAGCGGGAGGGGAGATACGCAGTATTTT.

The genes are TRBV19 and TRBJ2-1, with no clear D. Germline CDR1 reads LNHDA; CDR2 reads SQIVND (reference sequence). V lost 5 bases and J lost 0, with 11 bases in between. The CDR3 contains 15 residues. CDR3 amino acids: CASSYSGSSYNEQFF. CDR3 DNA: TGTGCCAGTAGTTATTCGGGTAGCTCCTACAATGAGCAGTTCTTC.

This clone was detected once. This chain uses TRBV5-4 with TRBJ2-2; 7 bases agree with TRBD2. The J segment lost 6 bases and the V segment lost 4 bases, leaving 15 bases of the junction unmatched. Per germline, CDR1 SGHNT and CDR2 YYREEE (reference sequence). CDR3 size: 17 residues. The CDR3 DNA reads as TGTGCCAGCAGCCCTAAAAATAAAGTGGGGGGGGCCGGGGAGCTGTTTTTT. Amino acids: CASSPKNKVGGAGELFF.

This clone was detected many times. J is TRBJ2-7 and V is TRBV18; 7 positions match TRBD1. Unmatched junction bases numbered 8, after V lost 5 bases and J lost 4 bases. The CDR3 runs to 14 residues. Looked up from germline, CDR1 is KGHSH and CDR2 is LQKENI. This CDR3 is CASSSRQGRYEQYF. Written as DNA, the CDR3 is TGTGCCAGCTCATCTCGACAGGGACGGTACGAGCAGTACTTC.

The chain employs TRBV12-5 and TRBJ2-5, with 11 bases fitting TRBD1. V shed 6 bases and J 2 bases; nucleotides not matched to a gene: 5. Looked up from germline, CDR1 is LGHNT and CDR2 is FRNRAP. This CDR3 contains 15 residues. CDR3 nucleotides: TGTGCTAGTGGAGCCGGGACAGGGGGGCAAGAGACCCAGTACTTC. It specifies CASGAGTGGQETQYF.

The chain couples TRBV29-1 to TRBJ2-7; possibly TRBD2 for D (6 bases). Germline assignment: CDR1 SQVTM and CDR2 ANQGSEA. The CDR3 runs 14 residues. The DNA for the CDR3 is TGCACCCCCGTGGGCCGGGGGTCCTCCTACGAGCAGTACTTC. It codes for CTPVGRGSSYEQYF.

J is TRBJ1-2 and V is TRBV7-2; TRBD1 aligns across 8 bases. The CDR3 loop spans 14 amino acids. Losses at the gene ends were 4 bases for V and 8 bases for J; bases not matched to a gene: 9. Germline V gene sequence: CDR1 SGHTA, CDR2 FQGNSA. The CDR3 DNA is TGTGCCAGCAGCTCTAGAGGGACAGGCGAAGGCTACACCTTC. This sequence encodes CASSSRGTGEGYTF.

DNA for the CDR3: TGTGCCAGCAGCCCGGGACAGGGGGCAGAGACCCAGTACTTC. Translating it yields CASSPGQGAETQYF. The chain couples TRBV7-2 to TRBJ2-5; 12 bases map to TRBD1. Losses at the gene ends were 5 bases for V and 4 bases for J; bases not matched to a gene: 2. Germline-derived CDR1 and CDR2 are SGHTA and FQGNSA. The CDR3 runs 14 residues.

This clone was seen a few times. The V gene is TRBV5-1, the J gene TRBJ1-1; D gene uncertain. CDR1 and CDR2 (germline): SGHRS, YFSETQ. CDR3 length equals 16 residues. Trimming cost V 1 base and J 1 base, with 14 bases left between them. CDR3 residues: CASSLSGSPTNTEAFF. The CDR3 nucleotides are TGCGCCAGCAGCTTGTCTGGCAGTCCCACGAACACTGAAGCTTTCTTT.

V is TRBV5-6 and J is TRBJ2-3; 8 nucleotides line up with TRBD1. Germline values: CDR1 SGHDT, CDR2 YYEEEE. The CDR3 extends over 14 amino acids. Trimming removed 3 bases from V and 4 bases from J; junction bases left unmatched: 4. This CDR3 is CASSSLQGADTQYF. CDR3 in DNA: TGTGCCAGCAGCTCTCTACAGGGGGCAGATACGCAGTATTTT. The whole variable domain, filled in from reference TRBV5-6 and TRBJ2-3, reads DAGVTQSPTHLIKTRGQQVTLRCSPKSGHDTVSWYQQALGQGPQFIFQYYEEEERQRGNFPDRFSGHQFPNYSSELNVNALLLGDSALYLCASSSLQGADTQYFGPGTRLTVL.

The chain joins TRBV27 to TRBJ2-7; 11 positions agree with TRBD2. This CDR3 comprises 15 residues. J gave up 4 bases and V 5 bases, and 7 bases lay outside the gene matches. Germline CDR1 reads MNHEY; CDR2 reads SMNVEV (reference sequence). The CDR3, as DNA: TGTGCCAGCAGTCCACTAGCGGGAGCTAATTACGAGCAGTACTTC. Its protein is CASSPLAGANYEQYF.

J is TRBJ2-1 and V is TRBV6-2 or TRBV6-3, with TRBD2 matching 16 bases. V shed 6 bases, J shed 12 bases, and the junction held 14 bases outside the gene matches. This CDR3 is 17 amino acids long. The germline CDR1 and CDR2 sequences are MNHEY and SVGEGT. The CDR3 here is CASSPGAGLAGGPVQFF. The DNA of the CDR3 is TGTGCCAGCAGCCCGGGAGCGGGACTAGCGGGAGGGCCGGTGCAGTTCTTC.

The chain is built from TRBV7-8 and TRBJ1-6; D is perhaps TRBD1 (5 bases). Per the germline V gene, CDR1 is SGHVS and CDR2 is FQNEAQ. The CDR3 extends over 15 amino acids. Trimming cost V 4 bases and J 9 bases, with 16 bases left between them. CDR3 DNA sequence: TGTGCCAGCAGCTACGGGACTGGGGAGATTTCACCCCTCCACTTT. This codes for CASSYGTGEISPLHF.